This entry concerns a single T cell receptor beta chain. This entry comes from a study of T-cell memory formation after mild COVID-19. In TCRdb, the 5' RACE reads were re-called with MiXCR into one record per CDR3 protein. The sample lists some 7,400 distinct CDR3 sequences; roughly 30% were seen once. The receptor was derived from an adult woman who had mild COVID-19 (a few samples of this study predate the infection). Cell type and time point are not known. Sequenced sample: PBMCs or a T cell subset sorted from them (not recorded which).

CDR3 sequence (DNA): TGTGCCAGCAGTGGGGTTAGCGGAGGAGAGACCCAGTACTTC. Translating it yields CASSGVSGGETQYF. The genes are TRBV2 and TRBJ2-5; tentative D call: TRBD2 (6 bases). Trimming shortened V by 4 bases and J by 4 bases, and 13 bases separated the two germline ends. CDR3 length: 14 amino acids. Looked up from germline, CDR1 is SNHLY and CDR2 is FYNNEI.